Listed here are 9 T cell receptor beta chains from one sample, sequenced in a study of blood T cell repertoires in COVID-19. Only in-frame clones appear in the TCRdb table, and some are missing; sequencing was by immunoSEQ multiplex PCR. This table has more than 250,000 clones, about 82% appearing once. The sequenced sample consisted of peripheral blood. The receptors stem from a woman aged 45-60 years with acute or convalescent COVID-19.

The chain couples TRBV5-1 to TRBJ1-4, with 8 bases matching TRBD1. The CDR3 has 15 amino acids. V was clipped by 2 bases and J by 0 bases; unmatched bases: 0. Germline lookup yields CDR1 SGHRS and CDR2 YFSETQ. The CDR3 is CASSLQGATNEKLFF. CDR3 coding DNA: TGCGCCAGCAGCTTACAGGGGGCAACTAATGAAAAACTGTTTTTT. The variable domain in full, completed from reference TRBV5-1 and TRBJ1-4, reads KAGVTQTPRYLIKTRGQQVTLSCSPISGHRSVSWYQQTPGQGLQFLFEYFSETQRNKGNFPGRFSGRQFSNSRSEMNVSTLELGDSALYLCASSLQGATNEKLFFGSGTQLSVL.

The V call is TRBV6-5, the J call TRBJ2-2; perhaps TRBD1 as D (5 bases). V shed 3 bases and J shed 6 bases, with 8 bases lying between them. The CDR3 runs to 13 residues. Germline V gene data show CDR1 as MNHEY and CDR2 as SVGAGI. The chain's CDR3 is CASSYFRAGELFF. DNA for the CDR3: TGTGCCAGCAGTTATTTCAGGGCCGGGGAGCTGTTTTTT.

In its sample, this clone was seen a few times. DNA of the CDR3: TGTGCCGCAGTAAGGTTTGGAGGGCACACTGAAGCTTTCTTT. It codes for CAAVRFGGHTEAFF. The J gene is TRBJ1-1, the V gene TRBV2; D is undetermined. The V gene lost 11 bases and the J gene lost 3 bases, with 19 bases spanning the gap. The germline V gene encodes CDR1 SNHLY and CDR2 FYNNEI. CDR3 size: 14 residues. The entire variable domain, with the rest obtained from reference TRBV2 and TRBJ1-1, is as follows: EPEVTQTPSHQVTQMGQEVILRCVPISNHLYFYWYRQILGQKVEFLVSFYNNEISEKSEIFDDQFSVERPDGSNFTLKIRSTKLEDSAMYFCAAVRFGGHTEAFFGQGTRLTVV.

The J gene is TRBJ1-5, the V gene TRBV28; no definite D call. The V gene lost 6 bases and the J gene lost 2 bases, with 11 bases spanning the gap. The CDR3 consists of 14 residues. Germline V CDR1 and CDR2: MDHEN, SYDVKM. The CDR3 loop is CASSPMGGNQPQHF. CDR3 sequence (DNA): TGTGCCAGCAGCCCCATGGGAGGCAATCAGCCCCAGCATTTT.

The rearrangement links TRBV5-4 to TRBJ2-3; 10 nucleotides line up with TRBD1. Germline V CDR1 and CDR2: SGHNT, YYREEE (reference sequence). This CDR3 has 15 residues. V was pared by 4 bases and J by 5 bases, with 7 bases of the junction left unmatched. The CDR3 sequence: CASSARQGAEDTQYF. CDR3 in DNA: TGTGCCAGCAGCGCGCGACAGGGGGCGGAAGATACGCAGTATTTT.

In nucleotides, the CDR3 is TGCGCCAGCAGCCAAGGGGCTAGCGGGACCTACGAGCAGTACTTC. It codes for CASSQGASGTYEQYF. J is TRBJ2-7 and V is TRBV4-3; 9 bases are a match to TRBD2. CDR3 length: 15 amino acids. Per the germline V gene, CDR1 is LGHNA and CDR2 is YSLEER. V lost 1 base and J lost 2; bases outside the gene matches: 3.

The CDR3 nucleotides are TGTGCCAGCTCACCCAGACAGGGGGACAATTACGAGCAGTACTTC. This encodes CASSPRQGDNYEQYF. The V call is TRBV18, the J call TRBJ2-7; 9 nucleotides line up with TRBD1. Germline V gives CDR1 KGHSH, CDR2 LQKENI. The junction had 7 bases not matched to a gene; V was cut back by 3 bases and J by 4 bases. This CDR3 region has 15 residues.

The J gene is TRBJ2-1, the V gene TRBV28; 10 positions agree with TRBD2. Trimming at V came to 3 bases and at J to 9 bases, leaving 8 bases not matched to a gene. Per the germline V gene, CDR1 is MDHEN and CDR2 is SYDVKM. The CDR3 is 15 residues long. CDR3 sequence (DNA): TGTGCCAGCAGTTTCGGGGCTAGCGGGAGCATTGAGCAGTTCTTC. This gives the protein CASSFGASGSIEQFF. Full variable domain (remainder filled in from reference TRBV28 and TRBJ2-1): DVKVTQSSRYLVKRTGEKVFLECVQDMDHENMFWYRQDPGLGLRLIYFSYDVKMKEKGDIPEGYSVSREKKERFSLILESASTNQTSMYLCASSFGASGSIEQFFGPGTRLTVL.

The V call is TRBV7-2, the J call TRBJ1-1, with D unclear. The germline gives CDR1 SGHTA, CDR2 FQGNSA. This CDR3 has 13 amino acids. The V gene lost 1 base and the J gene lost 4 bases, with 7 bases spanning the gap. CDR3 nucleotide sequence: TGTGCCAGCAGCTTAGATATGGCCACTGAAGCTTTCTTT. Amino acid sequence: CASSLDMATEAFF. Full variable domain (rest looked up from reference TRBV7-2 and TRBJ1-1): GAGVSQSPSNKVTEKGKDVELRCDPISGHTALYWYRQSLGQGLEFLIYFQGNSAPDKSGLPSDRFSAERTGGSVSTLTIQRTQQEDSAVYLCASSLDMATEAFFGQGTRLTVV.